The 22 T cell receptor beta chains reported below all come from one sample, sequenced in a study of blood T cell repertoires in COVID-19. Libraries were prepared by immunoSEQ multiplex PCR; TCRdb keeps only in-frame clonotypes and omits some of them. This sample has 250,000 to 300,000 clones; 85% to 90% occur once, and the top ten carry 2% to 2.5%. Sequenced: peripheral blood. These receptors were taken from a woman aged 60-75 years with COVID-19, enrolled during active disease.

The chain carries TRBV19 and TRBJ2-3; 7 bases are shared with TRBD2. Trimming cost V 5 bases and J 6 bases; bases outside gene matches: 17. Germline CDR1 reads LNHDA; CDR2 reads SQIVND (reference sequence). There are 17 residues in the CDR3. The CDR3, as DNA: TGTGCCAGTAGTCTCAACCCCGGGGGGACCATAGTGGATACGCAGTATTTT. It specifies CASSLNPGGTIVDTQYF.

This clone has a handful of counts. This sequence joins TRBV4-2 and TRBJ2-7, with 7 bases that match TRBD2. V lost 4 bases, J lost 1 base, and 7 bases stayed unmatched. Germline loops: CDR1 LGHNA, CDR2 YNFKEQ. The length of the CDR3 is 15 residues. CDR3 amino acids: CASSPTAGESYEQYF. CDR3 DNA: TGTGCCAGCAGCCCTACTGCGGGGGAATCCTACGAGCAGTACTTC.

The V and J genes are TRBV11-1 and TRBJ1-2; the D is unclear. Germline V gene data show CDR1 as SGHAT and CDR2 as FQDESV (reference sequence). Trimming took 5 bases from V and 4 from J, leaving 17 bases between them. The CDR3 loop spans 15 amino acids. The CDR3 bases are TGTGCCAGCAGCCGTTCCCCGGCGGAAAGCTATGGCTACACCTTC. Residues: CASSRSPAESYGYTF.

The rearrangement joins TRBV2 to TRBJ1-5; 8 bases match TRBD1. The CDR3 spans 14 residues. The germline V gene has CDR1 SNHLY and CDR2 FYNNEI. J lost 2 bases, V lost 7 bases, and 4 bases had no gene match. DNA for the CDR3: TGTGCCAGCACACAGGGGGTAGGCAATCAGCCCCAGCATTTT. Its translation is CASTQGVGNQPQHF.

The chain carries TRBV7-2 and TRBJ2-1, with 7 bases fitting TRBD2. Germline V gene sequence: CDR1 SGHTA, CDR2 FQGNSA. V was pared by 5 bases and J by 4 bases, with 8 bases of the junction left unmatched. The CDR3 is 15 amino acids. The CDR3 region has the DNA TGTGCCAGCAGCCCAATCGGGGGGACTTACAATGAGCAGTTCTTC. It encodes CASSPIGGTYNEQFF.

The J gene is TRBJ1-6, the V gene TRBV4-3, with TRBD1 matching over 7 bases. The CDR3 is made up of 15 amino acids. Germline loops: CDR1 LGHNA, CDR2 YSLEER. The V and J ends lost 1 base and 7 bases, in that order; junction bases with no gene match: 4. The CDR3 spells CASSQGGTVNSPLHF. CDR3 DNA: TGCGCCAGCAGCCAAGGGGGGACAGTAAATTCACCCCTCCACTTT.

CDR3 loop: CASSRQWTSGGIKFQETQYF. The CDR3, as DNA: TGCGCCAGCAGCCGCCAATGGACTAGCGGGGGAATAAAATTTCAAGAGACCCAGTACTTC. The chain is built from TRBV4-3 and TRBJ2-5; 13 nucleotides line up with TRBD2. The CDR3 totals 20 residues. CDR1 is LGHNA and CDR2 is YSLEER in the germline V gene. V lost 4 bases and J lost 2; bases outside the gene matches: 16.

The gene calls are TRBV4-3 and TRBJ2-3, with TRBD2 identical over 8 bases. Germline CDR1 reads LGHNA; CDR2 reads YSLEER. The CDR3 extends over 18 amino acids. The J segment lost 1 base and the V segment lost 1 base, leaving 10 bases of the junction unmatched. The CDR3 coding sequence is TGCGCCAGCAGCCAAGCGGGATCGATCGGGGGGGGCACAGATACGCAGTATTTT. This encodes CASSQAGSIGGGTDTQYF.

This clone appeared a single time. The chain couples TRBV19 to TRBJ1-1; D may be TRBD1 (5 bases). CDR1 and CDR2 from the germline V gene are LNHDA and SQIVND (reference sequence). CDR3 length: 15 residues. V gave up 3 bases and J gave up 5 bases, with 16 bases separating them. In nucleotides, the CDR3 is TGTGCCAGTAGTATGGGGGGAGCGTACGGTACTGAAGCTTTCTTT. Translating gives CASSMGGAYGTEAFF.

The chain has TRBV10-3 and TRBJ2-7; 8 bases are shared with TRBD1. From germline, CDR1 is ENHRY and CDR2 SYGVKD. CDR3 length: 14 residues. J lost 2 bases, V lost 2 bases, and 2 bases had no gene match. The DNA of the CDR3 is TGTGCCATCAGTGAGAGGGACAGGACCTACGAGCAGTACTTC. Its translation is CAISERDRTYEQYF.

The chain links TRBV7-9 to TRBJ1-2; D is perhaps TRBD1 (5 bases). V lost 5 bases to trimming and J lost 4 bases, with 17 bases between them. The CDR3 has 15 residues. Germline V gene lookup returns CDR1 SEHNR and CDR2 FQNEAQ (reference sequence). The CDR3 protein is CASSPEAGGSYGYTF. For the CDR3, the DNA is TGTGCCAGCAGCCCAGAAGCGGGGGGGAGCTATGGCTACACCTTC.

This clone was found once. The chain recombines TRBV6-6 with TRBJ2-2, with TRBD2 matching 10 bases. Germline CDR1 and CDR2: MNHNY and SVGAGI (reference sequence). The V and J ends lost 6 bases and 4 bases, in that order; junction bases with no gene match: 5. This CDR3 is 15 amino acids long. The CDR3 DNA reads TGTGCCAGCAGCCCACTAGCGGGGAGCACCGGGGAGCTGTTTTTT. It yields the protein CASSPLAGSTGELFF.

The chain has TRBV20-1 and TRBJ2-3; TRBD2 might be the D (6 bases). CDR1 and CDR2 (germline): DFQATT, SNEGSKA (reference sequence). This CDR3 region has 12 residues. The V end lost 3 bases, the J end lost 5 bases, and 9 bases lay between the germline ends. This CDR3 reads CSASGTGDTQYF. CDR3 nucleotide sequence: TGCAGTGCTAGTGGGACTGGAGATACGCAGTATTTT.

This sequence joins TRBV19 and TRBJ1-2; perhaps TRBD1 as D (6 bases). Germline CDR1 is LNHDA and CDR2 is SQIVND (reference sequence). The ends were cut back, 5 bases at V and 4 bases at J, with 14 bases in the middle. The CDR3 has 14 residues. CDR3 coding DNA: TGTGCCAGTAGTCCGCGGACAGACTCCTATGGCTACACCTTC. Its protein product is CASSPRTDSYGYTF.

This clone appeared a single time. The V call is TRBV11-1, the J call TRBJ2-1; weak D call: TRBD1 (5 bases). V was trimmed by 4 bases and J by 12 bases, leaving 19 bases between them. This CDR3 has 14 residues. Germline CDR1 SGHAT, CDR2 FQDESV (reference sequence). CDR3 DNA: TGTGCCAGCAGCTCCCGGGCCGGACATTTGAGGCAGTTCTTC. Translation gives CASSSRAGHLRQFF.

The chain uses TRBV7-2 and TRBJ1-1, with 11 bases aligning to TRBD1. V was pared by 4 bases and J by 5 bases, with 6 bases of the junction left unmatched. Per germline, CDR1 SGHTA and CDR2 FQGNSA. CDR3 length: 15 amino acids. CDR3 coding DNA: TGTGCCAGCAGCTCACTGGACAGGGGGCTAACTGAAGCTTTCTTT. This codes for CASSSLDRGLTEAFF.

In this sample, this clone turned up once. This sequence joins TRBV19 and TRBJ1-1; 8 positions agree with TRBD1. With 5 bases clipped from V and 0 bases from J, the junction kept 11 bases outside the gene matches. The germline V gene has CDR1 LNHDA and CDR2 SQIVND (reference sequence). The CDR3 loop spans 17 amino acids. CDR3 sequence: CASSPRAGGSVNTEAFF. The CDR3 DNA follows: TGTGCCAGTAGTCCCAGGGCAGGGGGCTCGGTGAACACTGAAGCTTTCTTT. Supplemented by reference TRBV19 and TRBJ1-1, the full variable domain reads DGGITQSPKYLFRKEGQNVTLSCEQNLNHDAMYWYRQDPGQGLRLIYYSQIVNDFQKGDIAEGYSVSREKKESFPLTVTSAQKNPTAFYLCASSPRAGGSVNTEAFFGQGTRLTVV.

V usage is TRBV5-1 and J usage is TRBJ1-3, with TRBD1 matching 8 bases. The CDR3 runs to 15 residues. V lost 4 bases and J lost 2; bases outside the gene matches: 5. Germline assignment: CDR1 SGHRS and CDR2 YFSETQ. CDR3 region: CASSITGQAGNTIYF. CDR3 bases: TGCGCCAGCAGCATTACGGGACAGGCTGGAAACACCATATATTTT.

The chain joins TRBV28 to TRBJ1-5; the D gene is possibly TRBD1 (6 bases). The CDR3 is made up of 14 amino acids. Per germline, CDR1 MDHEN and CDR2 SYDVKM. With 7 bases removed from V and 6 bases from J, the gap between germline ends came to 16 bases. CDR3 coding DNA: TGTGCCAGCATCCCCGGGACACCCTCTCAGCCCCAGCATTTT. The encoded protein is CASIPGTPSQPQHF.

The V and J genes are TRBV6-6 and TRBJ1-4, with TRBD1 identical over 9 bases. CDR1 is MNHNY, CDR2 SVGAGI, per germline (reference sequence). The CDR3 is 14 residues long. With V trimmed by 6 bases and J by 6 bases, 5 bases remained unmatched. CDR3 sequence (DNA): TGTGCCAGCAGAACCCGGGACAGGGATGAAAAACTGTTTTTT. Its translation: CASRTRDRDEKLFF.

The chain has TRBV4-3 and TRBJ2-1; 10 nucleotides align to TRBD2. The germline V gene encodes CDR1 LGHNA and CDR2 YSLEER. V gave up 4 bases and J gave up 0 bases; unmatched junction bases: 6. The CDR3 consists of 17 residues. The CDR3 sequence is CASSPELAGSSYNEQFF. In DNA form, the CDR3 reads TGCGCCAGCAGCCCAGAACTAGCGGGGAGCTCCTACAATGAGCAGTTCTTC.

The CDR3 bases are TGCGCCAGCAGCTACGGGACAGGGGGAGACTATGGCTACACCTTC. Residues: CASSYGTGGDYGYTF. The chain links TRBV4-3 to TRBJ1-2; 11 positions agree with TRBD1. Trimming removed 5 bases from V and 3 bases from J; junction bases left unmatched: 5. CDR1 and CDR2 (germline): LGHNA, YSLEER. The CDR3 sequence is 15 residues long.